Following are 24 T cell receptor beta chains from one sample sequenced in a study of cytomegalovirus exposure and HLA in healthy donors (TCRdb year 2017). The receptor library was made with the immunoSEQ multiplex PCR assay. For the multiplex PCR, a mixture combining 60 forward primers for TCR Vbeta segments and 13 reverse primers for TCR Jbeta segments was used. Held by TCRdb, this immuneACCESS table contains in-frame sequences only and omits some clones. Under half of the omission traces to an unresolved V gene where checked; the cause of the rest is unknown. Present in this sample are under 200,000 clones, roughly 13% of which were seen just once. The leading ten clones occupy roughly 7.7% of the sample. Sequenced sample: PBMCs. These receptors came from a man between 50 and 59 years old in good health and CMV-seropositive.

The chain combines TRBV7-2 with TRBJ2-1; 9 positions agree with TRBD1. This CDR3 has 14 amino acids. Germline values: CDR1 SGHTA, CDR2 FQGNSA. Trimming cost V 5 bases and J 4 bases; bases outside gene matches: 3. CDR3 region: CASSHGTGYNEQFF. The CDR3 coding sequence is TGTGCCAGCAGCCACGGGACAGGGTACAATGAGCAGTTCTTC.

This clone has only a few counts. This rearrangement joins TRBV6-6 to TRBJ2-4; D not resolved. CDR3 length equals 16 residues. Trimming stripped 0 bases from V and 1 base from J, with 10 bases between. Germline CDR1 reads MNHNY; CDR2 reads SVGAGI (reference sequence). CDR3 sequence: CASSYSSPLAKNIQYF. The CDR3 bases are TGTGCCAGCAGTTACTCTAGCCCGTTGGCCAAAAACATTCAGTACTTC.

V is TRBV5-4 and J is TRBJ2-1, with D possibly TRBD2 on 5 matching bases. The germline V gene has CDR1 SGHNT and CDR2 YYREEE (reference sequence). Trimming cost V 4 bases and J 5 bases, with 16 bases left between them. The length of the CDR3 is 15 residues. CDR3 loop: CASSRSTSGNNEQFF. For the CDR3, the DNA is TGTGCCAGCAGCCGAAGCACCAGCGGAAACAATGAGCAGTTCTTC.

The V call is TRBV6-5, the J call TRBJ1-4; 8 nucleotides line up with TRBD1. Unmatched junction bases numbered 2, after V lost 4 bases and J lost 1 base. Germline V CDR1 and CDR2: MNHEY, SVGAGI. The CDR3 loop spans 15 amino acids. In DNA, the CDR3 is TGTGCCAGCAGTTCACAGGGGGGAACTAATGAAAAACTGTTTTTT. It encodes CASSSQGGTNEKLFF.

The chain links TRBV19 to TRBJ2-1, with 14 bases identical to TRBD2. Germline CDR1 and CDR2: LNHDA and SQIVND (reference sequence). This CDR3 is 16 amino acids long. Trimming took 5 bases from V and 9 from J; bases not matched to a gene: 9. In DNA form, the CDR3 reads TGTGCCAGTAGTGTCTCCGGGACTAGCGGGGGAGGTGAGCAGTTCTTC. It codes for CASSVSGTSGGGEQFF.

J is TRBJ2-7 and V is TRBV6-5; weak D call: TRBD1 (7 bases). Germline V lookup: CDR1 MNHEY, CDR2 SVGAGI. The CDR3 sequence is 12 residues long. Trimming took 7 bases from V and 7 from J, leaving 14 bases between them. The CDR3 here is CASMEGAGEQYF. For the CDR3, the DNA is TGTGCCAGCATGGAGGGGGCGGGAGAGCAGTACTTC.

This clone was found a few times. The genes are TRBV6-1 and TRBJ1-5; D is possibly TRBD1 (5 bases). Per germline, CDR1 MNHNS and CDR2 SASEGT. The CDR3 consists of 14 residues. Trimming cost V 7 bases and J 4 bases, with 14 bases left between them. The CDR3 sequence: CASKQDKWNQPQHF. CDR3 bases: TGTGCCAGCAAACAGGACAAATGGAATCAGCCCCAGCATTTT.

This clone was counted a few times. The genes are TRBV6-1 and TRBJ2-3; TRBD2 matches at 11 bases. The junction had 6 bases not matched to a gene; V was cut back by 4 bases and J by 0 bases. CDR1 is MNHNS, CDR2 SASEGT, per germline. The CDR3 loop spans 17 amino acids. This chain's CDR3 is CASSATGLAASTDTQYF. As DNA, the CDR3 is TGTGCCAGCAGTGCAACGGGACTAGCGGCTAGCACAGATACGCAGTATTTT.

This clone has just a few counts. The chain has TRBV27 and TRBJ1-6; D uncertain. CDR1 is MNHEY, CDR2 SMNVEV, per germline (reference sequence). CDR3 length equals 11 residues. CDR3 DNA: TGTGGCACCACGGAGAATTCACCCCTCCACTTT. Translating it yields CGTTENSPLHF.

As for this clone: Other DNA sequences within the sample encode an identical CDR3. The genes are TRBV6-5 and TRBJ1-4; the D gene is possibly TRBD1 (5 bases). CDR3 length equals 15 residues. V gave up 4 bases and J gave up 1 base, with 10 bases separating them. The germline V gene encodes CDR1 MNHEY and CDR2 SVGAGI. The CDR3 region is CASSSRGGTNEKLFF. As DNA, the CDR3 is TGTGCCAGCAGTTCTCGGGGGGGAACTAATGAAAAACTGTTTTTT.

The V call is TRBV2, the J call TRBJ1-2; 7 bases fit TRBD1. This CDR3 is built from 13 residues. V lost 6 bases, J lost 8 bases, and 9 bases stayed unmatched. The V gene's germline CDR1 is SNHLY and CDR2 FYNNEI. CDR3: CASRDDRVIGYTF. The CDR3 DNA reads as TGTGCCAGCAGGGATGACAGGGTTATCGGCTACACCTTC.

This clone showed up just a few times. The chain employs TRBV30 and TRBJ1-5; 9 bases fit TRBD1. The J segment lost 4 bases and the V segment lost 2 bases, leaving 9 bases of the junction unmatched. Germline CDR1 reads GTSNPN; CDR2 reads SVGIG (reference sequence). The length of the CDR3 is 16 residues. The CDR3 nucleotides are TGTGCCTGGAGTCCCCTCGACAGGGGGGAGAATCAGCCCCAGCATTTT. Its translation is CAWSPLDRGENQPQHF.

This clone has a handful of counts. This chain connects TRBV10-3 to TRBJ2-2; the D is unclear. This CDR3 has 11 amino acids. The V end was cut by 7 bases, the J end by 4 bases, with 4 bases between. In germline, CDR1 is ENHRY, CDR2 SYGVKD. In DNA form, the CDR3 reads TGTGCCATCACTAGCACCGGGGAGCTGTTTTTT. Protein: CAITSTGELFF.

This chain links TRBV11-3 with TRBJ1-1; 7 bases are a match to TRBD1. The CDR3 is 14 amino acids. Germline CDR1 is SGHNT and CDR2 is YENEEA. Trimming removed 5 bases from V and 4 bases from J; junction bases left unmatched: 7. CDR3 nucleotide sequence: TGTGCCAGCAGCCCACAGGGGCAATTCACTGAAGCTTTCTTT. Amino acid sequence: CASSPQGQFTEAFF. Full variable domain (remainder filled in from reference TRBV11-3 and TRBJ1-1): EAGVVQSPRYKIIEKKQPVAFWCNPISGHNTLYWYLQNLGQGPELLIRYENEEAVDDSQLPKDRFSAERLKGVDSTLKIQPAELGDSAVYLCASSPQGQFTEAFFGQGTRLTVV.

The chain has TRBV6-5 and TRBJ1-1, with no clear D. Per germline, CDR1 MNHEY and CDR2 SVGAGI. The germline V and J ends were trimmed by 5 bases and 4 bases, with 17 bases remaining between them. This CDR3 is 15 amino acids long. CDR3 sequence (DNA): TGTGCCAGCAGTCGAAAGGCGGGTCGGGGCACTGAAGCTTTCTTT. It translates to CASSRKAGRGTEAFF.

With respect to this clone: The sample carries other DNA sequences with the same CDR3. This chain joins TRBV6-5 and TRBJ2-3; 7 nucleotides line up with TRBD1. V lost 0 bases, J lost 1 base, and 1 base stayed unmatched. The CDR3 has 15 residues. Looked up from germline, CDR1 is MNHEY and CDR2 is SVGAGI. CDR3: CASSYSGTGTDTQYF. The CDR3 region has the DNA TGTGCCAGCAGTTACTCCGGGACAGGCACAGATACGCAGTATTTT.

The chain uses TRBV11-3 and TRBJ2-7; 9 nucleotides align to TRBD1. The germline gives CDR1 SGHNT, CDR2 YENEEA. The ends lost 7 bases at V and 2 bases at J; junction bases unmatched: 21. This CDR3 is 19 amino acids long. The CDR3 sequence: CASTTTPGQGRMDPYEQYF. CDR3 in DNA: TGTGCCAGCACCACCACCCCGGGACAGGGTCGCATGGATCCCTACGAGCAGTACTTC.

This clone was seen only a few times. The rearrangement links TRBV2 to TRBJ2-2, with TRBD1 identical over 8 bases. Germline V gene data show CDR1 as SNHLY and CDR2 as FYNNEI. The V gene end was trimmed by 2 bases and the J gene end by 5 bases; junction bases not matched to a gene: 7. CDR3 length: 16 amino acids. The CDR3 DNA sequence: TGTGCCAGCAGTGAACGGACAGGGTGGAGGACCGGGGAGCTGTTTTTT. It specifies CASSERTGWRTGELFF.

Details on this clone: The junction does not match germline at one end; this may be a read error. The V gene is TRBV7-9, the J gene TRBJ1-1; D is perhaps TRBD1 (5 bases). Germline V lookup: CDR1 SEHNR, CDR2 FQNEAQ (reference sequence). This CDR3 spans 14 amino acids. In nucleotides, the CDR3 is TGTGCCAGCAGATTAGAGGGGTTGAACACTGAAGCTTTCTTT. It codes for CASRLEGLNTEAFF.

This clone has only a few counts. The chain links TRBV6-5 to TRBJ1-4; maybe TRBD1 (6 bases). With 6 bases removed from V and 5 bases from J, the gap between germline ends came to 13 bases. Germline V gene data show CDR1 as MNHEY and CDR2 as SVGAGI. The CDR3 is 14 amino acids. The CDR3 region has the DNA TGTGCCAGCAGAGGGGGGGGACGGAATGAAAAACTGTTTTTT. It codes for CASRGGGRNEKLFF.

This clone has a handful of counts. This sequence joins TRBV27 and TRBJ2-2; TRBD1 aligns across 7 bases. The V gene's germline CDR1 is MNHEY and CDR2 SMNVEV (reference sequence). V was clipped by 6 bases and J by 0 bases; unmatched bases: 7. The CDR3 covers 16 residues. The CDR3 is CASSPTGTANTGELFF. Written as DNA, the CDR3 is TGTGCCAGCAGCCCTACCGGGACAGCGAACACCGGGGAGCTGTTTTTT.

Worth noting for this clone: The junction shows a germline mismatch at one end, possibly a read error. The chain carries TRBV5-4 and TRBJ1-2, with 7 bases matching TRBD1. The length of the CDR3 is 17 residues. The V gene's germline CDR1 is SGHNT and CDR2 YYREEE (reference sequence). The CDR3: CASSQEPGQLINYCYTF. DNA of the CDR3: TGTGCCAGCAGCCAGGAACCGGGACAGCTAATCAACTATTGCTACACCTTC.

This clone was observed a few times. CDR3 sequence reads: CSVSGQGAGTGELFF. The DNA of the CDR3 is TGCAGCGTTTCGGGTCAGGGGGCGGGCACCGGGGAGCTGTTTTTT. The genes are TRBV29-1 and TRBJ2-2, with 8 bases lining up with TRBD1. The CDR3 is 15 amino acids. V lost 5 bases and J lost 4; bases outside the gene matches: 9. Looked up from germline, CDR1 is SQVTM and CDR2 is ANQGSEA.

The chain links TRBV6-1 to TRBJ2-3; TRBD2 matches 9 bases. The V and J ends lost 4 bases and 2 bases, in that order; junction bases with no gene match: 4. CDR3 size: 15 residues. CDR1 MNHNS and CDR2 SASEGT come from the germline V gene. The DNA of the CDR3 is TGTGCCAGCAGTGCGCGCGGGGGGGCCACAGATACGCAGTATTTT. The encoded protein is CASSARGGATDTQYF.